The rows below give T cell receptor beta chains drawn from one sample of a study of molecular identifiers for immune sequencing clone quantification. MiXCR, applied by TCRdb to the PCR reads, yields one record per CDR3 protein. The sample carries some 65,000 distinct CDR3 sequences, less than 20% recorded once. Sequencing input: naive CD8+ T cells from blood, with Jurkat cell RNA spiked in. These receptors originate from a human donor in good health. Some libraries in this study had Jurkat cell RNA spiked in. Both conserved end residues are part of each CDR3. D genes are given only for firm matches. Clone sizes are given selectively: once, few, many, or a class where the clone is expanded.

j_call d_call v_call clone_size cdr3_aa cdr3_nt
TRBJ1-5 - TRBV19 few CASSIVGGGNQPQHF TGTGCCAGTAGTATTGTGGGCGGGGGCAATCAGCCCCAGCATTTT
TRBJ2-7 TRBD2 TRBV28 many CASSLTGGLEQYF TGTGCCAGCAGTTTAACGGGAGGGCTCGAGCAGTACTTC
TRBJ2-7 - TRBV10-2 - CATAQGSYEQYF TGCGCCACCGCCCAGGGCAGCTACGAGCAGTACTTC
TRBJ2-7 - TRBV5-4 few CASSFASGSAERYF -
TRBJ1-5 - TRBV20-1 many CSARDYVADLSNQPQHF TGCAGTGCTAGAGATTACGTCGCGGACCTTAGCAATCAGCCCCAGCATTTT
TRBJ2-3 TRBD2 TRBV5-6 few CASSSPLPGGPGDTQYF TGTGCCAGCAGCTCCCCCCTTCCGGGAGGGCCAGGAGATACGCAGTATTTT
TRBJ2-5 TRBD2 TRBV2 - CASGNDARLAIKQLGETQYF TGTGCCAGCGGGAACGATGCACGACTAGCGATTAAACAGCTGGGGGAGACCCAGTACTTC
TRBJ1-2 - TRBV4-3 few CASSQAYDLAATTNYGYTF TGCGCCAGCAGCCAGGCTTATGACTTGGCAGCGACTACCAACTATGGCTACACCTTC
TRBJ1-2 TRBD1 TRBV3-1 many CASSQVTGPSARGYTF TGTGCCAGCAGCCAAGTGACAGGGCCTAGTGCTCGTGGCTACACCTTC
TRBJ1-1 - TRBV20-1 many CSATLTGPEAFF TGCAGTGCTACCCTAACAGGGCCTGAAGCTTTCTTT
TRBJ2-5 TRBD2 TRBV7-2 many CASSFHSRLAGVSETQYF TGTGCCAGCAGCTTCCATTCCCGTCTAGCGGGAGTATCAGAGACCCAGTACTTC
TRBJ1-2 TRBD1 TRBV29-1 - CSVAEKTGFDGYTF TGCAGCGTGGCAGAGAAGACAGGGTTCGATGGCTACACCTTC
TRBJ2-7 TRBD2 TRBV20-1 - CSAIQREGSYEQYF TGCAGTGCTATTCAGCGGGAGGGGTCCTACGAGCAGTACTTC
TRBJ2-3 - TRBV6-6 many CASSYWRSSSTDTQYF TGTGCCAGCAGTTACTGGAGGAGTTCTAGCACAGATACGCAGTATTTT
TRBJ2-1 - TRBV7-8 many CASSLLGYNEQFF TGTGCCAGCAGCTTACTCGGCTACAATGAGCAGTTCTTC
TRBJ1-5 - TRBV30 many CAWSVRTGNQPQHF TGTGCCTGGAGTGTAAGGACAGGCAATCAGCCCCAGCATTTT
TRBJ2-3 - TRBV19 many CAGVCDATQYF TGTGCCGGAGTGTGTGATGCTACGCAGTATTTT
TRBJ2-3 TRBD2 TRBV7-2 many CASSLNSPGTRETTDTQYF TGTGCCAGCAGCCTGAACTCTCCCGGGACTAGAGAAACCACAGATACGCAGTATTTT
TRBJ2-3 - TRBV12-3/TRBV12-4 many CASTGHEGTDTQYF TGTGCCAGCACCGGCCACGAAGGTACAGATACGCAGTATTTT
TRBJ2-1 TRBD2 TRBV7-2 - CASSRGTSEGREYNEQFF TGTGCCAGCAGCCGTGGGACTAGTGAGGGAAGAGAGTACAATGAGCAGTTCTTC
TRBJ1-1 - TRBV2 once CASSRPINMNTEAFF TGTGCCAGCTCACGACCGATAAACATGAACACTGAAGCTTTCTTT
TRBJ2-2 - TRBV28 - CASSPRLVPGELFF TGTGCCAGCAGCCCCCGACTAGTTCCCGGGGAGCTGTTTTTT
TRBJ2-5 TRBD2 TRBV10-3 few CAISDGTSGKETQYF TGTGCCATCAGTGATGGGACTAGCGGTAAAGAGACCCAGTACTTC
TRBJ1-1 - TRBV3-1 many CASSQITGSEAFF TGTGCCAGCAGCCAAATTACAGGGTCTGAAGCTTTCTTT
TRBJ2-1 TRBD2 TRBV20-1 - CSAPTTSGENNEQFF TGCAGTGCCCCAACTACTAGCGGGGAGAACAATGAGCAGTTCTTC
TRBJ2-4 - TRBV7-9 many CARHLVKLAQILAKNIQYF TGTGCCAGACACTTAGTTAAGTTAGCGCAGATTCTAGCCAAAAACATTCAGTACTTC
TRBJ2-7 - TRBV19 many CASSMGSAREQYF TGTGCCAGTAGTATGGGGAGCGCGAGGGAGCAGTACTTC
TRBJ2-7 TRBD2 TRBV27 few CVSSLSGLAGYEQYF TGTGTCAGCAGTTTATCGGGACTAGCGGGCTACGAGCAGTACTTC
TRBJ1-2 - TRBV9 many CASSVGQVISSFGYTF TGTGCCAGCAGCGTAGGGCAGGTCATTTCATCCTTTGGCTACACCTTC
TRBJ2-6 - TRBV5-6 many CASSPQDYSGANVLTF TGTGCCAGCAGCCCACAGGACTACTCTGGGGCCAACGTCCTGACTTTC
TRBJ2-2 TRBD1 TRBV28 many CASSSGTDYTGELFF TGTGCCAGCAGCTCCGGGACAGACTACACCGGGGAGCTGTTTTTT
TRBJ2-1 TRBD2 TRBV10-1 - CASSGSGRGYEQFF TGCGCCAGCAGTGGCAGCGGGAGGGGCTATGAGCAGTTCTTC
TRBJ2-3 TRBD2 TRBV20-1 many CSARDASGRTQYF TGCAGTGCTAGAGATGCTAGCGGGAGAACGCAGTATTTT
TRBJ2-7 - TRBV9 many CASSGVPGYEQYF TGTGCCAGCAGCGGGGTTCCGGGGTACGAGCAGTACTTC
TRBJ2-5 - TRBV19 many CASSSLETQYF TGTGCCAGTAGTAGTTTGGAGACCCAGTACTTC
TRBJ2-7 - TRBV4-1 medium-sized CASSQARTRNYEQYF TGCGCCAGCAGCCAAGCCCGGACCAGAAATTACGAGCAGTACTTC
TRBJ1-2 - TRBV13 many CASSLVGGLDYGYTF TGTGCCAGCAGCTTAGTTGGAGGGTTGGATTATGGCTACACCTTC
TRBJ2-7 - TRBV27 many CASSLSGVEQYF TGTGCCAGCAGTTTATCCGGGGTCGAGCAGTACTTC
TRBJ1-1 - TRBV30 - CAWTRGTEAFF TGTGCCTGGACCCGGGGGACTGAAGCTTTCTTT
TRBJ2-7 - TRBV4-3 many CASSQDIGAGRAYEQYF TGCGCCAGCAGCCAAGATATTGGAGCGGGCCGCGCCTACGAGCAGTACTTC
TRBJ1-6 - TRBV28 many CASSPGGEDSPLHF TGTGCCAGCAGCCCCGGCGGTGAGGATTCACCCCTCCACTTT
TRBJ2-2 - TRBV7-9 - CASSRDSGELFF TGTGCCAGCAGCCGAGATTCCGGGGAGCTGTTTTTT
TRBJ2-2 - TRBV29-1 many CSVVMLLGTGELFF TGCAGCGTTGTAATGCTACTTGGGACCGGGGAGCTGTTTTTT
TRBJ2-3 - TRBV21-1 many CASSKGGQNTDTQYF TGTGCCAGCAGCAAAGGAGGGCAAAACACAGATACGCAGTATTTT
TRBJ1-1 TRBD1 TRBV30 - CAWSAQGAEAFF TGTGCCTGGAGCGCTCAGGGGGCCGAAGCTTTCTTT
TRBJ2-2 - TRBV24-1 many CATSDLTKVGELFF TGTGCCACCAGTGACCTGACGAAAGTCGGGGAGCTGTTTTTT
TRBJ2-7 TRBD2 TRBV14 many CASSHPGLAYEQYF TGTGCCAGCAGCCATCCGGGACTAGCCTACGAGCAGTACTTC
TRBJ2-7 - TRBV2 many CASSEASSASSEQYF TGTGCCAGCAGTGAAGCTAGTTCGGCGTCCTCGGAGCAGTACTTC
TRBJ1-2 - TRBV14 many CASSQADTDYGYTF TGTGCCAGCAGCCAAGCGGATACGGACTATGGCTACACCTTC
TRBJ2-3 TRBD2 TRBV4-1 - CASKAAGGIFADTQYF TGCGCCAGCAAGGCTGCGGGAGGGATCTTTGCAGATACGCAGTATTTT
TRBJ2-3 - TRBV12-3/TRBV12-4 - CASTAGSDPQYF TGTGCCAGCACCGCAGGGTCAGACCCGCAGTATTTT
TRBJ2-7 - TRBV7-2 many CASSIFSAYEQYF TGTGCCAGCAGCATCTTTTCGGCCTACGAGCAGTACTTC
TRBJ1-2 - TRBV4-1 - CACSQDWGGVGPLGYTF TGCGCCTGCAGCCAAGATTGGGGCGGGGTAGGGCCGCTTGGCTACACCTTC
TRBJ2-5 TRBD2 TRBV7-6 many CASSLYPGTSGQETQYF TGTGCCAGCAGCTTATATCCGGGTACTAGCGGACAAGAGACCCAGTACTTC
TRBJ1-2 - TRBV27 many CASLGFSGRDYGYTF TGTGCCAGCCTGGGTTTTTCGGGGCGCGACTATGGCTACACCTTC
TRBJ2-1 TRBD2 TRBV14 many CASSPVAGVHEQFF TGTGCCAGCAGCCCAGTAGCGGGAGTCCATGAGCAGTTCTTC
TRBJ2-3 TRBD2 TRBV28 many CASSSRTSVRDTQYF TGTGCCAGCAGTTCCCGTACTAGCGTGAGAGATACGCAGTATTTT
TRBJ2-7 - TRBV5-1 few CASSLEPGNYEQYF TGCGCCAGCAGCTTGGAACCGGGAAACTACGAGCAGTACTTC
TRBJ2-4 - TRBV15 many CATSSGPAKNIQYF TGTGCCACCAGCAGCGGTCCAGCCAAAAACATTCAGTACTTC
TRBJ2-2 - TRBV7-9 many CASSEPYGTNTGELFF TGTGCCAGCAGCGAGCCTTACGGAACGAACACCGGGGAGCTGTTTTTT